Below, 11 T cell receptor beta chains from the same sample are listed, as sequenced in a study of blood T cell repertoires in COVID-19. Generated by immunoSEQ multiplex PCR, the TCRdb table keeps only in-frame clones and is missing some. The repertoire has hundreds of thousands of clones, approximately 90% of them found once; the top ten carry roughly 5%. Sequencing was performed on peripheral blood. All receptors come from a man aged 35 to 55 with acute or convalescent COVID-19.

The chain couples TRBV27 to TRBJ2-2, with TRBD2 matching over 8 bases. Trimming removed 6 bases from V and 4 bases from J; junction bases left unmatched: 7. Germline-derived CDR1 and CDR2 are MNHEY and SMNVEV (reference sequence). There are 15 residues in the CDR3. CDR3 amino acids: CASRIAGLITGELFF. The CDR3 DNA follows: TGTGCCAGCAGGATAGCGGGGCTTATCACCGGGGAGCTGTTTTTT.

The chain is built from TRBV24-1 and TRBJ2-7, with TRBD2 identical over 7 bases. The CDR3 is 18 residues long. The junction had 18 bases not matched to a gene; V was cut back by 2 bases and J by 6 bases. Germline V gene data show CDR1 as KGHDR and CDR2 as SFDVKD. The CDR3 spells CATSDYPPGSGTTCEQYF. The CDR3 region has the DNA TGTGCCACCAGTGATTACCCACCCGGGAGCGGGACTACCTGCGAGCAGTACTTC.

A word on this clone: Other DNA variants within this sample encode the same CDR3. The chain has TRBV5-1 and TRBJ2-3; maybe TRBD2 (6 bases). The germline V gene encodes CDR1 SGHRS and CDR2 YFSETQ. V was cut by 0 bases and J by 2 bases, with 7 bases left in between. The CDR3 contains 14 residues. The CDR3 region has the DNA TGCGCCAGCAGCTTGGGACTAGACACAGATACGCAGTATTTT. This codes for CASSLGLDTDTQYF.

The chain carries TRBV7-9 and TRBJ2-1, with 15 bases aligning to TRBD2. Germline loops: CDR1 SEHNR, CDR2 FQNEAQ (reference sequence). CDR3 length: 15 amino acids. J lost 15 bases, V lost 5 bases, and 11 bases had no gene match. The CDR3 DNA follows: TGTGCCAGCAGCCGGACTAGCGGGGGGGCCAGAGGCGCGTTCTTC. This sequence encodes CASSRTSGGARGAFF.

The chain uses TRBV6-1 and TRBJ2-7; D is possibly TRBD2 (5 bases). Germline-derived CDR1 and CDR2 are MNHNS and SASEGT. Trimming removed 3 bases at V and 3 bases at J, with 18 bases between. This CDR3 contains 16 residues. CDR3 coding DNA: TGTGCCAGCAGTGAGGGAAGGGCAGTGGAGGTCTACGAGCAGTACTTC. Its translation: CASSEGRAVEVYEQYF.

V usage is TRBV3-1 (or the pseudogene TRBV3-2) and J usage is TRBJ2-3, with D hard to call. Trimming took 5 bases from V and 7 from J, leaving 10 bases between them. CDR3 length equals 12 residues. Germline lookup yields CDR1 LGHDT and CDR2 YNNKEL (reference sequence). CDR3 protein: CASSVLGNTQYF. The CDR3 coding sequence is TGTGCCAGCAGCGTTCTCGGTAATACGCAGTATTTT.

The count of this clone is one. The chain couples TRBV5-1 to TRBJ1-2, with a weak D call TRBD1 (5 bases). Trimming pared 0 bases from V and 2 bases from J, leaving 14 bases between. The CDR3 length is 16 residues. CDR1 is SGHRS, CDR2 YFSETQ, per germline. The CDR3, as DNA: TGCGCCAGCAGCTTGGTATATTCGGGGGAAAACTATGGCTACACCTTC. Translation gives CASSLVYSGENYGYTF.

This chain connects TRBV3-1 (or the pseudogene TRBV3-2) to TRBJ2-4; 7 bases are shared with TRBD1. The germline V gene has CDR1 LGHDT and CDR2 YNNKEL (reference sequence). Trimming removed 4 bases from V and 0 bases from J; junction bases left unmatched: 6. This CDR3 comprises 16 residues. Here the CDR3 reads CASSPRTGLAKNIQYF. The CDR3 region has the DNA TGTGCCAGCAGCCCCCGGACAGGACTAGCCAAAAACATTCAGTACTTC.

The CDR3 DNA is TGTGCCAGTAGATTGGGGAGGATATACACTGAAGCTTTCTTT. Translated, it gives CASRLGRIYTEAFF. The chain uses TRBV19 and TRBJ1-1, with D uncertain. CDR1 and CDR2 from the germline V gene are LNHDA and SQIVND (reference sequence). V was shortened by 6 bases and J by 3 bases, with 14 bases between the two germline ends. The CDR3 consists of 14 residues. Filled out from reference TRBV19 and TRBJ1-1, the complete variable domain reads DGGITQSPKYLFRKEGQNVTLSCEQNLNHDAMYWYRQDPGQGLRLIYYSQIVNDFQKGDIAEGYSVSREKKESFPLTVTSAQKNPTAFYLCASRLGRIYTEAFFGQGTRLTVV.

CDR3 in DNA: TGTGCCAGCAGCCAAGATCGCTTTCCCCGCGGGGGGGCCTTTAACGCAGATACGCAGTATTTT. Amino acid sequence: CASSQDRFPRGGAFNADTQYF. V usage is TRBV4-2 and J usage is TRBJ2-3; TRBD2 matches at 9 bases. The CDR3 runs 21 residues. V lost 0 bases and J lost 4; bases outside the gene matches: 20. Per germline, CDR1 LGHNA and CDR2 YNFKEQ.

V gene TRBV11-2 combines with J gene TRBJ2-1, with D perhaps TRBD2 (7 bases). The CDR3 sequence is 14 residues long. Germline V gives CDR1 SGHAT, CDR2 FQNNGV. Trimming removed 1 base from V and 10 bases from J, with 14 bases in between. The CDR3 sequence: CASSLGSTGGEQFF. The DNA for the CDR3 is TGTGCCAGCAGCTTAGGGTCAACGGGGGGCGAGCAGTTCTTC.